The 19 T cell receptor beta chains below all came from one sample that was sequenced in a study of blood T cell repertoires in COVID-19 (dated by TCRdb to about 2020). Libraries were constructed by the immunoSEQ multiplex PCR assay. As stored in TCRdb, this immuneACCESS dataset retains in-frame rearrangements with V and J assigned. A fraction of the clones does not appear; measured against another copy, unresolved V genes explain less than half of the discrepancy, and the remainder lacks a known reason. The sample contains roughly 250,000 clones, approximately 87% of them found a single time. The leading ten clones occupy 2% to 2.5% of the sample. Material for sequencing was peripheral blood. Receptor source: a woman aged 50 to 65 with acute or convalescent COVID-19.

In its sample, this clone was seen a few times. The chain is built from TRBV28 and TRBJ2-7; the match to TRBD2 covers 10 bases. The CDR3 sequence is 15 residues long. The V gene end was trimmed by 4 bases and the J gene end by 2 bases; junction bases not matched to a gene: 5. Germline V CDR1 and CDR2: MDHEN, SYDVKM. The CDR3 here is CASSSLAGDPYEQYF. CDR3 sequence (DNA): TGTGCCAGCAGTTCGCTAGCGGGAGACCCCTACGAGCAGTACTTC.

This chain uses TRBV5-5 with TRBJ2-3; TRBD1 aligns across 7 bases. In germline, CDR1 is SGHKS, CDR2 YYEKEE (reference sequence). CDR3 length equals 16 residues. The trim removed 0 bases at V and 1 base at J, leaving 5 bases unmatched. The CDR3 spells CASSLAVGGGTDTQYF. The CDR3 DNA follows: TGTGCCAGCAGCTTGGCCGTAGGGGGCGGCACAGATACGCAGTATTTT.

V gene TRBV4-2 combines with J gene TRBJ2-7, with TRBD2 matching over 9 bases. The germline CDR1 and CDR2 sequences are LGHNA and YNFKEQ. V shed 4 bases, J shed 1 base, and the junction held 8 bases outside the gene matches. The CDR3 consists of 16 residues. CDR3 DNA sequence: TGTGCCAGCAGCCGAAGGACTAGCGACACTTCCTACGAGCAGTACTTC. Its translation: CASSRRTSDTSYEQYF.

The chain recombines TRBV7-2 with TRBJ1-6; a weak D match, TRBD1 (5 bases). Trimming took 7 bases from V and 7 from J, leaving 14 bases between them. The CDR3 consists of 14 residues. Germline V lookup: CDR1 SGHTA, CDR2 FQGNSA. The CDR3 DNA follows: TGTGCCAGCAACGGAGGGGTTGAGAATTCACCCCTCCACTTT. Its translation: CASNGGVENSPLHF.

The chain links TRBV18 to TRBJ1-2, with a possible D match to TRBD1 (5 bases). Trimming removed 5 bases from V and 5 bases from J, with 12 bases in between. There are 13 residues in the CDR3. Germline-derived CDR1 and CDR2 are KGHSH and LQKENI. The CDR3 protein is CASSSLDRYGYTF. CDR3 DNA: TGTGCCAGCTCATCCTTAGACAGATATGGCTACACCTTC. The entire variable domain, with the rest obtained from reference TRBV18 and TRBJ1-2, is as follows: NAGVMQNPRHLVRRRGQEARLRCSPMKGHSHVYWYRQLPEEGLKFMVYLQKENIIDESGMPKERFSAEFPKEGPSILRIQQVVRGDSAAYFCASSSLDRYGYTFGSGTRLTVV.

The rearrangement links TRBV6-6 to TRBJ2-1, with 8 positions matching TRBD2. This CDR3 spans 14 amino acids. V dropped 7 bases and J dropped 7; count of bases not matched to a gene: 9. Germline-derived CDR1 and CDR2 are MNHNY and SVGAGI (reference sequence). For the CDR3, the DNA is TGTGCCAGCATAGAGGGAGCGGGGGTGAATGAGCAGTTCTTC. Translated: CASIEGAGVNEQFF.

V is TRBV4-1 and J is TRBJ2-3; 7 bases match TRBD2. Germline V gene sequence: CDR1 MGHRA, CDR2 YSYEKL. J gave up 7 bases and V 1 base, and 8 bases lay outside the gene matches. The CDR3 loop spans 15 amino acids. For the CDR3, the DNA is TGCGCCAGCAGCCAAGGTCTGGAGCGGGGCTATACGCAGTATTTT. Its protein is CASSQGLERGYTQYF.

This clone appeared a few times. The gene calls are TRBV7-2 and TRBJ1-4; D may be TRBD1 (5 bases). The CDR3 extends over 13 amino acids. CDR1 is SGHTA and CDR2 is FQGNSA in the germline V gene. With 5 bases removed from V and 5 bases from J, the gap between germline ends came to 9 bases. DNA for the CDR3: TGTGCCAGCAGCCCTGGGGGGAATGAAAAACTGTTTTTT. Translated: CASSPGGNEKLFF.

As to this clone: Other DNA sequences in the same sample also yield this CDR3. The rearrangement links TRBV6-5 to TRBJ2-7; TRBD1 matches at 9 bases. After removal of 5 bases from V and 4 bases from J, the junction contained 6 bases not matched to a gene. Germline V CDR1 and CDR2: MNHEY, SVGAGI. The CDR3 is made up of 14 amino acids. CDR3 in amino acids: CASSPGTGRYEQYF. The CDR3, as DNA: TGTGCCAGCAGTCCCGGGACAGGGAGATACGAGCAGTACTTC.

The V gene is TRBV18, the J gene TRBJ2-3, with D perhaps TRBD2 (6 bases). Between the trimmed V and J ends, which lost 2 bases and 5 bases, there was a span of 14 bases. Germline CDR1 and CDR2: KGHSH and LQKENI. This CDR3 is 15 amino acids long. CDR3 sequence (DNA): TGTGCCAGCTCACCAGCCGGGACCGGGGGAGATACGCAGTATTTT. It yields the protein CASSPAGTGGDTQYF.

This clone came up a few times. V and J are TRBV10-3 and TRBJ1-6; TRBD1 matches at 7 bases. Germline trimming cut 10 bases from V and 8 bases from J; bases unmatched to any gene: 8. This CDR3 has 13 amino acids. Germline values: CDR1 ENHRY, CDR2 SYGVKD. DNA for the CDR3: TGTGCCACGTTAGGACAGGTGGATTCACCCCTCCACTTT. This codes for CATLGQVDSPLHF.

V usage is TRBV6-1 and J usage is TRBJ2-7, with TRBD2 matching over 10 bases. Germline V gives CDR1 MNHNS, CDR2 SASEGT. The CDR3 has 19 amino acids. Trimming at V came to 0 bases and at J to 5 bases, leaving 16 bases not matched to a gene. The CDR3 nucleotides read TGTGCCAGCAGTGAAGCGCAAGGCTTCGCTAGCGGGAGTCCCCACGAGCAGTACTTC. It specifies CASSEAQGFASGSPHEQYF.

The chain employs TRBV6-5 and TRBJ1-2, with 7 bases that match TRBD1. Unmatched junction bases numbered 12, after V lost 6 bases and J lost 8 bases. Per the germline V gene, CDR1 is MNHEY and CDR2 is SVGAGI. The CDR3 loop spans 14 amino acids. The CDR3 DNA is TGTGCCAGCAGGGGAATTACAGGGGTGGTAGGCTACACCTTC. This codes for CASRGITGVVGYTF.

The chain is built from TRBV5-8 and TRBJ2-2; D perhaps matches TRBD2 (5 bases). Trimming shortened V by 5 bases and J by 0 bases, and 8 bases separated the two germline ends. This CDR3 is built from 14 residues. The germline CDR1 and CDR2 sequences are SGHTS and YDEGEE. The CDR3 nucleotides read TGTGCCAGCAGTCGAGGGCCGAACACCGGGGAGCTGTTTTTT. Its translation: CASSRGPNTGELFF. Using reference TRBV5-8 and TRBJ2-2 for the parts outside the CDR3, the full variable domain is EAGVTQSPTHLIKTRGQQATLRCSPISGHTSVYWYQQALGLGLQFLLWYDEGEERNRGNFPPRFSGRQFPNYSSELNVNALELEDSALYLCASSRGPNTGELFFGEGSRLTVL.

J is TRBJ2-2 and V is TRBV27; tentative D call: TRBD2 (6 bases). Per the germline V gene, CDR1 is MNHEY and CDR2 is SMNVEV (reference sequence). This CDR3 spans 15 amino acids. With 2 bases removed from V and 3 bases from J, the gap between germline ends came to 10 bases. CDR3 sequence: CASSLPGEDTGELFF. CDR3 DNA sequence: TGTGCCAGCAGTTTACCGGGGGAGGACACCGGGGAGCTGTTTTTT.

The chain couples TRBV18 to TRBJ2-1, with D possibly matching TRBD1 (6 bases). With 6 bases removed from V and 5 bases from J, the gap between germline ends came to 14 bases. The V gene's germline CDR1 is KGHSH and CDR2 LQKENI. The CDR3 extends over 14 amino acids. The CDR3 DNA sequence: TGTGCCAGCTCCCCCGGGACAAACGACAATGAGCAGTTCTTC. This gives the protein CASSPGTNDNEQFF.

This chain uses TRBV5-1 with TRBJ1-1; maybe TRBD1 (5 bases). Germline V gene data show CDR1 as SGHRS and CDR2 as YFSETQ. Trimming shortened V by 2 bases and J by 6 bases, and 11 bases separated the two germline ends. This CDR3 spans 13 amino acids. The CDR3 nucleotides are TGCGCCAGCAGCTTTAGTCCGGGGGCTGAAGCTTTCTTT. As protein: CASSFSPGAEAFF.

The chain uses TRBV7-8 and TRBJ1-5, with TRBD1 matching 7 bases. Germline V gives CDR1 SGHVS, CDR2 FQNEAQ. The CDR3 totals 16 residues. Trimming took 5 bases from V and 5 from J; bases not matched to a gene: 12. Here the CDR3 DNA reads TGTGCCAGCAGCACCCGGACAGGCAGGATGGATCAGCCCCAGCATTTT. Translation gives CASSTRTGRMDQPQHF. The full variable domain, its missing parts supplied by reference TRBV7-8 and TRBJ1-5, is GAGVSQSPRYKVAKRGQDVALRCDPISGHVSLFWYQQALGQGPEFLTYFQNEAQLDKSGLPSDRFFAERPEGSVSTLKIQRTQQEDSAVYLCASSTRTGRMDQPQHFGDGTRLSIL.

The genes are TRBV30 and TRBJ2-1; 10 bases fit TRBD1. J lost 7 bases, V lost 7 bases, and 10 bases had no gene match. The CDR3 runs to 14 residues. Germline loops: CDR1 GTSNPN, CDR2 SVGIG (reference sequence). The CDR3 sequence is CASVRQGAGNEQFF. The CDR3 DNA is TGTGCCTCGGTCCGACAGGGGGCTGGGAATGAGCAGTTCTTC.